These T cell receptor beta chains were read from a single sample in a study of vaccination and CD4 T cells after COVID-19. A single record per CDR3 protein comes from TCRdb applying MiXCR to the PCR reads. The sample contains about 7,200 distinct CDR3 sequences, around 63% of which appear only once. What these receptors recognize is not known. Sequencing input: CD4+ T cells from blood, cultured in vitro. These receptors all come from a human donor who had recovered from COVID-19. Both conserved end residues are part of each CDR3. The D gene is left open where the match is weak. Expanded clones get a size class; other rows say once, few or many, or leave the size out.

cdr3_aa | clone_size | cdr3_length | d_call | j_call | v_call
CSALADITDTQYF | . | 13 | . | TRBJ2-3 | TRBV20-1
CASSSTHRGPDNEQFF | once | 16 | TRBD1 | TRBJ2-1 | TRBV7-3
CAISNEGVGELFF | . | 13 | . | TRBJ2-2 | TRBV10-3
CASSSRDRGRHGYGYTF | few | 17 | TRBD1 | TRBJ1-2 | TRBV27
CASSFVGIYYGYTF | . | 14 | . | TRBJ1-2 | TRBV28
CSASLSPGNTIYF | . | 13 | . | TRBJ1-3 | TRBV20-1
CASSLTGLGGQPQHF | . | 15 | . | TRBJ1-5 | TRBV6-1
CASTRARETGELFF | few | 14 | . | TRBJ2-2 | TRBV11-3
CATSDTRQGSGTEAFF | few | 16 | TRBD1 | TRBJ1-1 | TRBV24-1
CASSRGLAGGTDTQYF | . | 16 | TRBD2 | TRBJ2-3 | TRBV6-1
CASSYSWGAGKNGYTF | . | 16 | . | TRBJ1-2 | TRBV6-5
CASSESWGGPGQPQHF | . | 16 | . | TRBJ1-5 | TRBV10-2
CSARVAEGRKYNEQFF | . | 16 | . | TRBJ2-1 | TRBV20-1
CSGGQGDYGYTF | few | 12 | TRBD1 | TRBJ1-2 | TRBV29-1
CASSSGGQPQHF | few | 12 | . | TRBJ1-5 | TRBV6-5
CASSPWDSTTDTQYF | . | 15 | TRBD1 | TRBJ2-3 | TRBV7-2
CASSLGTSAKQETQYF | . | 16 | TRBD2 | TRBJ2-5 | TRBV7-2
CASSQGNSYNEQFF | . | 14 | . | TRBJ2-1 | TRBV19
CSAREGGRVGNIQYF | . | 15 | . | TRBJ2-4 | TRBV20-1
CASSLSKQGGYTF | . | 13 | . | TRBJ1-2 | TRBV28
CASSPIFAQETQYF | . | 14 | . | TRBJ2-5 | TRBV18
CASSLGQGGTETQYF | . | 15 | TRBD1 | TRBJ2-5 | TRBV6-1
CASTPGGEGSPLHF | . | 14 | . | TRBJ1-6 | TRBV2